This T cell receptor (beta chain) emerged from a study of PD-L1 blockade in urothelial cancer. Each patient's cancer was a locally advanced or metastatic urothelial carcinoma. Assay: immunoSEQ multiplex PCR; the TCRdb copy retains only in-frame clones and omits some. This sample has about 43,000 clones, with approximately 88% found just once. Trimming at V came to 4 bases and at J to 6 bases, leaving 7 bases not matched to a gene. This CDR3 is 15 amino acids long. Germline lookup yields CDR1 SGHTA and CDR2 FQGNSA. The source material was PBMCs, sampled around atezolizumab (anti-PD-L1) treatment. V is TRBV7-2 and J is TRBJ2-7, with 12 bases that match TRBD2. The clonotype comes from a man of 80 years or more with urothelial cancer. The CDR3 loop is CASSSQTSGSGEQYF. Written as DNA, the CDR3 is TGTGCCAGCAGCTCTCAGACTAGCGGGAGTGGCGAGCAGTACTTC.